This section outlines one T cell receptor beta chain sequence together with its context. The read falls 3 residues short of the CDR3 end, and the missing part is taken from the germline J gene. Generated by immunoSEQ multiplex PCR, the TCRdb table keeps only in-frame clones and is missing some. The listing contains 20,000 to 25,000 clones. This specimen belongs to a study of T cells in women clearing cervical HPV infection. Background on the study: Blood came at first lesion visit for cases, post-clearance for controls.

Germline CDR1 SGHDT, CDR2 YYEEEE. V lost 4 bases, J lost 2 bases, and 12 bases lay in between. The CDR3 extends over 14 amino acids. This sequence originates from a woman aged 18-69 years with a cervical HPV16 infection that either progressed to CIN3+ or cleared (not recorded which). Sequencing used blood buffy coat. This rearrangement joins TRBV5-6 to TRBJ2-5, with D perhaps TRBD1 (5 bases). CDR3 sequence reads: CASSQGSLQETQYF. The CDR3 bases that were read are TGTGCCAGCAGCCAGGGAAGCTTACAAGAGACC.